This T cell receptor (beta chain) was retrieved from a study of blood T cell repertoires in COVID-19. The table came from immunoSEQ multiplex PCR; TCRdb's copy has only in-frame clones and leaves some out. The data contain about 270,000 clones, 80% to 95% of them singletons. The CDR3 runs to 13 residues. Looked up from germline, CDR1 is SEHNR and CDR2 is FQNEAQ (reference sequence). With 4 bases removed from V and 4 bases from J, the gap between germline ends came to 10 bases. The chain has TRBV7-9 and TRBJ2-5, with D possibly matching TRBD1 (6 bases). This TCR was recovered from a man between 40 and 49 years old who had been exposed to COVID-19. The sequenced sample was PBMCs or T cells enriched from blood (not recorded which). CDR3 sequence: CASSSSRGETQYF. CDR3 in DNA: TGTGCCAGCAGCTCCAGCAGGGGAGAGACCCAGTACTTC. The entire variable domain, with the rest obtained from reference TRBV7-9 and TRBJ2-5, is as follows: DTGVSQNPRHKITKRGQNVTFRCDPISEHNRLYWYRQTLGQGPEFLTYFQNEAQLEKSRLLSDRFSAERPKGSFSTLEIQRTEQGDSAMYLCASSSSRGETQYFGPGTRLLVL.